This T cell receptor beta chain was captured in a study of T cell responses to AZD1222 COVID-19 vaccine. Notes on the study in general: Spike-specific TCRs gained breadth and depth after people received two AZD1222 doses. Vaccine-associated CD4 TCRs spanned spike, dominant at 160-218 and 743-854.

This CDR3 comprises 16 residues. Germline V gene lookup returns CDR1 SGHNT and CDR2 YYREEE (reference sequence). Trimming at V came to 3 bases and at J to 4 bases, leaving 9 bases not matched to a gene. A note on this clone: Antigen specificity is unknown.

Measured with immunoSEQ multiplex PCR; TCRdb has only the in-frame clones, and not every one. Among some 150,000 clones listed, approximately 90% were seen once. V is TRBV5-4 and J is TRBJ1-1, with TRBD1 identical over 10 bases. The source is an adult who received the AZD1222 COVID-19 vaccine. The material was peripheral blood, obtained 28 days after the second AZD1222 dose. CDR3 DNA sequence: TGTGCCAGCAGCTGGGGGACAGGGGAGTTGGGCACTGAAGCTTTCTTT. This codes for CASSWGTGELGTEAFF. Looking up the rest from reference TRBV5-4 and TRBJ1-1 gives the full variable domain: ETGVTQSPTHLIKTRGQQVTLRCSSQSGHNTVSWYQQALGQGPQFIFQYYREEENGRGNFPPRFSGLQFPNYSSELNVNALELDDSALYLCASSWGTGELGTEAFFGQGTRLTVV.